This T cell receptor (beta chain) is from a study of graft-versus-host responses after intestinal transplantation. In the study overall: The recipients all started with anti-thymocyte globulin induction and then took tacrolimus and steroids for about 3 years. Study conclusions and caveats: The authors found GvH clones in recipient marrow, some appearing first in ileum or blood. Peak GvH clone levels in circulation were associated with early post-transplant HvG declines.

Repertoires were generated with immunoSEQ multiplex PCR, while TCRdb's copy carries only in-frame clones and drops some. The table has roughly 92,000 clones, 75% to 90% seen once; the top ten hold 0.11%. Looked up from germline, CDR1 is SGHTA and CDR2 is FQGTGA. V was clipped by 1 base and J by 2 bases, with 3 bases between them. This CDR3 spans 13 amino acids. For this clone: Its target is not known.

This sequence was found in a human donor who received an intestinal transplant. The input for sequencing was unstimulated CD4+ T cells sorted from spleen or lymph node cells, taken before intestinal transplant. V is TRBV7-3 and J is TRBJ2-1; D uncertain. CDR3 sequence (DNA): TGTGCCAGCAGCTTAAGTACCTACAATGAGCAGTTCTTC. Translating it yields CASSLSTYNEQFF.